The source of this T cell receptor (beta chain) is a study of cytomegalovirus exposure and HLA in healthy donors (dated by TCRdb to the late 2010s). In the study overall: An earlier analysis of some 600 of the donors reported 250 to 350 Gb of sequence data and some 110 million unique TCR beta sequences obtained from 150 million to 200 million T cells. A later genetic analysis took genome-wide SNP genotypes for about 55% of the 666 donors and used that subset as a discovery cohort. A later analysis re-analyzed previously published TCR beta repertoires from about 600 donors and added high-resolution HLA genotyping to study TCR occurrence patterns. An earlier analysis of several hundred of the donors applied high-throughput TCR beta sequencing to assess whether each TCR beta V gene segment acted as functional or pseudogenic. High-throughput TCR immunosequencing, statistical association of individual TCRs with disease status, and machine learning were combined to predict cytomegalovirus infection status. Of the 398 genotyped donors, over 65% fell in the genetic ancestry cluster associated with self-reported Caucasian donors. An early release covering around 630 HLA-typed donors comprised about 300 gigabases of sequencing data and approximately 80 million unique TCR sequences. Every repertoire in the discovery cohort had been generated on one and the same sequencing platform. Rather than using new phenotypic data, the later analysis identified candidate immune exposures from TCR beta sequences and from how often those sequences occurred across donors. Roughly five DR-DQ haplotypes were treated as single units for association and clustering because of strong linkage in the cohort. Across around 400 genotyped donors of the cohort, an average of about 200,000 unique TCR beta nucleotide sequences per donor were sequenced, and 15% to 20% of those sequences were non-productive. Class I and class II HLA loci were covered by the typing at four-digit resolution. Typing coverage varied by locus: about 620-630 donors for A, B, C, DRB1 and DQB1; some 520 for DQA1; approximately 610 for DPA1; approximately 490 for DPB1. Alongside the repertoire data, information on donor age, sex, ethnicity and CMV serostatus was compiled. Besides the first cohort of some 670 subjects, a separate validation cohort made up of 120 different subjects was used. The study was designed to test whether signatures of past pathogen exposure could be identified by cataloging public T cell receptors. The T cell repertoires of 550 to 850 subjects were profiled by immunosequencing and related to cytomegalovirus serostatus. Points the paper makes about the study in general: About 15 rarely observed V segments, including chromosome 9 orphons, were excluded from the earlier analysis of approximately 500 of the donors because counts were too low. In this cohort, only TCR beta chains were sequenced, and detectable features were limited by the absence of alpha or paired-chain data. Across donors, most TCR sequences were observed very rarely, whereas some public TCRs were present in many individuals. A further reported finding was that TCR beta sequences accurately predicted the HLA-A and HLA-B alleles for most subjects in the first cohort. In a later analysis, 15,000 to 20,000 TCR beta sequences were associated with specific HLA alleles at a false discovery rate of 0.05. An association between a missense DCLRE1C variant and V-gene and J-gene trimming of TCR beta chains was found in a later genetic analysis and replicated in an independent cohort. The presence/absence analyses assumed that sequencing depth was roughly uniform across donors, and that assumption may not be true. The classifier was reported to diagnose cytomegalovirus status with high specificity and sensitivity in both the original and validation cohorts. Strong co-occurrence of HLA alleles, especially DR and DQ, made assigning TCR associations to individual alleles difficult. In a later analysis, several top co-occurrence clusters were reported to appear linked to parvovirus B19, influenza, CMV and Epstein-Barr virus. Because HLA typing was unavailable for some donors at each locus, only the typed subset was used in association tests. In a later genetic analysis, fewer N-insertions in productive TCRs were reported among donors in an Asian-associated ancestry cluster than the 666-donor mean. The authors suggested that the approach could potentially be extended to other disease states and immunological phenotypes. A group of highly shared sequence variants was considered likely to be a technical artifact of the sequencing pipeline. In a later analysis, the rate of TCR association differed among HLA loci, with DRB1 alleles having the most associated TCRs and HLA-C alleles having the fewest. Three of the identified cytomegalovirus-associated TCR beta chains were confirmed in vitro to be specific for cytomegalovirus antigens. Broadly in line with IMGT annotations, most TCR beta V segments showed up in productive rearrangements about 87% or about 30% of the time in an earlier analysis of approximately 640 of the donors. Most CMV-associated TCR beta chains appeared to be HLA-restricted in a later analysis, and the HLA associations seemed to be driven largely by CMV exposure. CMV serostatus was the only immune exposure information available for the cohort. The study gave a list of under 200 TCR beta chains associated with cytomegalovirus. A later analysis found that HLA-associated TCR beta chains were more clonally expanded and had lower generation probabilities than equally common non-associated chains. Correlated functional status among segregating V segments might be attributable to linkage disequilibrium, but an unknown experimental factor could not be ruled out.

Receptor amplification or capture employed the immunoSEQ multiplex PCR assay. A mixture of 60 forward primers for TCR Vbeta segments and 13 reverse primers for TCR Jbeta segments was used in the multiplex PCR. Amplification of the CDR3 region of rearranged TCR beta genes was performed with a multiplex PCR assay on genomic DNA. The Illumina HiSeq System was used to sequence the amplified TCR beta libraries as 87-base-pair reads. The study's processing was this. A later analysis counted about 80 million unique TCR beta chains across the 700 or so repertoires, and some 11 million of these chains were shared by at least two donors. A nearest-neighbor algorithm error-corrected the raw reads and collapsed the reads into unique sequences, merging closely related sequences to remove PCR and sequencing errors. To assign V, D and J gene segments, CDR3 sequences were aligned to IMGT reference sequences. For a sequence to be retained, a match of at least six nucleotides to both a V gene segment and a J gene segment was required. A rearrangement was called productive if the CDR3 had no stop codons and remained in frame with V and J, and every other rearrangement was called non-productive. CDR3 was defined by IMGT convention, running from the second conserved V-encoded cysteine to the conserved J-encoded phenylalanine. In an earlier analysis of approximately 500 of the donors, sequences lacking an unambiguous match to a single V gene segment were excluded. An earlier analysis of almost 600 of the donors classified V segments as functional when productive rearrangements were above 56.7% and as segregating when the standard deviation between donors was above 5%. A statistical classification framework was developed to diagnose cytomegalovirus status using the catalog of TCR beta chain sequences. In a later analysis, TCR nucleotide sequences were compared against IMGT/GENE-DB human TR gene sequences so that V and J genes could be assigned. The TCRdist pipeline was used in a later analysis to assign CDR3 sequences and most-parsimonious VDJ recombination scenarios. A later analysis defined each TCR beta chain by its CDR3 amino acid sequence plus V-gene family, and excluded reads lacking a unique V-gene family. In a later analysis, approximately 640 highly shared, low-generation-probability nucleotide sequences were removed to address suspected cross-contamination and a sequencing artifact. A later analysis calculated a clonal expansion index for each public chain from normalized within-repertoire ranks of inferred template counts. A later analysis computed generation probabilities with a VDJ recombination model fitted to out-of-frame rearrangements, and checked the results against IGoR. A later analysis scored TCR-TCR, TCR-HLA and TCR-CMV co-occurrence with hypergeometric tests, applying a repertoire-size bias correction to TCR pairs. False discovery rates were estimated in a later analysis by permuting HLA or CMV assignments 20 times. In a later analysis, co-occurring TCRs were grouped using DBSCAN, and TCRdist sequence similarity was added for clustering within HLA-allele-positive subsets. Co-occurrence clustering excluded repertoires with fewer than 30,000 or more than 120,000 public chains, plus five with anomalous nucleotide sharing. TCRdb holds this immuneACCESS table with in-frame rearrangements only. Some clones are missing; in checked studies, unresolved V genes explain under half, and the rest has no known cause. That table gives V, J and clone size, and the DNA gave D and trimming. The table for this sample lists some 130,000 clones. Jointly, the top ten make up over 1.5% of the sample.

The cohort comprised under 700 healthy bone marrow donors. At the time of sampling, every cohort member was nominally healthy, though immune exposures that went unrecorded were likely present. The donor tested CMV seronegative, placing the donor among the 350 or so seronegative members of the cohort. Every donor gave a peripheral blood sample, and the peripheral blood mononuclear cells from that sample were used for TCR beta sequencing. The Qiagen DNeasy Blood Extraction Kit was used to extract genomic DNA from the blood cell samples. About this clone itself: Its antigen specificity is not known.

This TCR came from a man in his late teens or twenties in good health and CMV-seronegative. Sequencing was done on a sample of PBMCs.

The DNA is TGTGCCAGCAGCGTACGGGGGACCCTGAACACCGGGGAGCTGTTTTTT. It translates to CASSVRGTLNTGELFF. The chain is encoded by TRBV9 joined to TRBJ2-2, with TRBD2 perhaps the D gene, on 6 matching bases. The germline V gene sets CDR1 to SGDLS and CDR2 to YYNGEE. V loses 1 base, J loses 1 base, and the germline ends lie 11 bases apart. From cysteine to phenylalanine, the CDR3 is 16 amino acids long. Only CDR3 DNA remains: 48 bases, in frame from the first base.